The 27 T cell receptor beta chains below come from one sample, sequenced in a study of preoperative IRX-2 immunotherapy in early breast cancer. Treatment reported: preoperative locoregional IRX-2 cytokine immunotherapy. TCRdb's table, derived via immunoSEQ multiplex PCR, lists solely in-frame clones and lacks some. The sample contains about 3,600 clones, approximately 85% of which appear only once. The sequencing used tumor tissue, collected after IRX-2 immunotherapy. These receptors originate from a human donor with breast cancer.

CDR3 sequence: CASSADQGNTGELFF. As DNA, the CDR3 is TGTGCCAGCAGCGCGGACCAGGGGAACACCGGGGAGCTGTTTTTT. The chain couples TRBV11-1 to TRBJ2-2, with a possible D match to TRBD1 (5 bases). The CDR3 covers 15 residues. The germline V gene encodes CDR1 SGHAT and CDR2 FQDESV (reference sequence). V was clipped by 5 bases and J by 1 base, with 11 bases between them.

The V and J genes are TRBV6-8 and TRBJ1-2; possible D gene TRBD1, 5 bases. Germline CDR1 and CDR2: MNHGY and SAAAGT. V was shortened by 7 bases and J by 8 bases, with 14 bases between the two germline ends. This CDR3 region has 12 residues. The CDR3: CASIPRGGGYTF. In DNA, the CDR3 is TGTGCCAGCATCCCTAGGGGCGGGGGCTACACCTTC.

This rearrangement joins TRBV6-8 to TRBJ1-3, with D uncertain. CDR1 and CDR2 from the germline V gene are MNHGY and SAAAGT. The CDR3 covers 12 residues. V lost 5 bases and J 0 bases, leaving 2 bases between the germline ends. The CDR3 coding sequence is TGTGCCAGCAGTCCCTCTGGAAACACCATATATTTT. It specifies CASSPSGNTIYF.

A single count supports this clone. The V call is TRBV7-7, the J call TRBJ2-1; D is perhaps TRBD1 or TRBD2 (6 bases each). This CDR3 has 14 amino acids. V lost 2 bases, J lost 7 bases, and 12 bases lay in between. CDR1 SSHAT and CDR2 FNYEAQ come from the germline V gene (reference sequence). CDR3 protein: CASSLKGGRNEQFF. The CDR3 DNA is TGTGCCAGCAGCTTAAAGGGGGGCAGAAATGAGCAGTTCTTC. Variable domain in full (rest from reference TRBV7-7 and TRBJ2-1): GAGVSQSPRYKVTKRGQDVTLRCDPISSHATLYWYQQALGQGPEFLTYFNYEAQPDKSGLPSDRFSAERPEGSISTLTIQRTEQRDSAMYRCASSLKGGRNEQFFGPGTRLTVL.

This clone has just one count. V usage is TRBV6-8 and J usage is TRBJ2-3, with D maybe TRBD2 (6 bases). The ends were cut back, 6 bases at V and 3 bases at J, with 7 bases in the middle. The CDR3 totals 12 residues. Germline assignment: CDR1 MNHGY and CDR2 SAAAGT. CDR3 protein: CASSGRTDTQYF. CDR3 nucleotide sequence: TGTGCCAGCAGCGGGAGAACAGATACGCAGTATTTT.

The chain carries TRBV6-8 and TRBJ2-4; unclear D gene. CDR1 and CDR2 from the germline V gene are MNHGY and SAAAGT. Trimming took off 5 bases at V and 0 bases at J, with 8 bases between the two ends. This CDR3 has 14 residues. The CDR3, as DNA: TGTGCCAGCAGTAATCCCCTAGCCAAAAACATTCAGTACTTC. Translated, it gives CASSNPLAKNIQYF.

The CDR3 DNA is TGTGCCAGCAGTTTCCGGACAGGGAGGGAGACCCAGTACTTC. As protein: CASSFRTGRETQYF. The rearrangement joins TRBV28 to TRBJ2-5; 8 bases are shared with TRBD1. This CDR3 has 14 residues. The V and J ends lost 3 bases and 5 bases, in that order; junction bases with no gene match: 5. CDR1 and CDR2 from the germline V gene are MDHEN and SYDVKM.

This rearrangement joins TRBV6-7 to TRBJ1-2; unclear D gene. TRBV6-7 has ORF status, its function being uncertain. The CDR3 extends over 15 amino acids. Trimming pared 2 bases from V and 6 bases from J, leaving 16 bases between. The DNA for the CDR3 is TGTGCCAGCAGTTACCCGACCAGTGGACGAGATGGCTACACCTTC. Encoded protein: CASSYPTSGRDGYTF.

The genes are TRBV30 and TRBJ1-6; tentative D call: TRBD1 (5 bases). The CDR3 extends over 13 amino acids. Trimming took 0 bases from V and 10 from J, leaving 10 bases between them. Germline CDR1 GTSNPN, CDR2 SVGIG (reference sequence). The CDR3 region has the DNA TGTGCCTGGAGTGTAAGGGACGGATCACCCCTCCACTTT. Its protein product is CAWSVRDGSPLHF.

The V call is TRBV7-1, the J call TRBJ1-4; a weak D match, TRBD1 (6 bases). TRBV7-1 is an open reading frame, and its role is uncertain. This CDR3 is built from 13 residues. V lost 4 bases to trimming and J lost 10 bases, with 13 bases between them. CDR3 sequence (DNA): TGTGCCAGCAGCTTAGTTGTAGGGGGAAAACTGTTTTTT. It yields the protein CASSLVVGGKLFF.

The V call is TRBV12-5, the J call TRBJ1-4; no reliable D call. V gave up 5 bases and J gave up 13 bases, with 14 bases separating them. The CDR3 totals 12 residues. Germline CDR1 reads LGHNT; CDR2 reads FRNRAP. The CDR3 region is CASGREKARLFF. CDR3 nucleotides: TGTGCTAGTGGTCGGGAAAAAGCGAGACTGTTTTTT. The whole variable domain, remainder taken from reference TRBV12-5 and TRBJ1-4, is DARVTQTPRHKVTEMGQEVTMRCQPILGHNTVFWYRQTMMQGLELLAYFRNRAPLDDSGMPKDRFSAEMPDATLATLKIQPSEPRDSAVYFCASGREKARLFFGSGTQLSVL.

Only one count was recorded for this clone. The rearrangement joins TRBV6-8 to TRBJ2-2; perhaps TRBD1 as D (5 bases). The V gene lost 7 bases and the J gene lost 1 base, with 10 bases spanning the gap. Germline assignment: CDR1 MNHGY and CDR2 SAAAGT. This CDR3 has 14 residues. The CDR3 DNA sequence: TGTGCCAGCACCAGGGTAGGGAACACCGGGGAGCTGTTTTTT. It specifies CASTRVGNTGELFF.

Here the CDR3 reads CASSSARGTTNEKLFF. The CDR3, as DNA: TGTGCCAGCAGCTCCGCTAGGGGGACAACTAATGAAAAACTGTTTTTT. This rearrangement joins TRBV7-1 to TRBJ1-4, with D possibly TRBD1 on 6 matching bases. TRBV7-1 carries the ORF label, with uncertain function. The CDR3 has 16 amino acids. Trimming stripped 3 bases from V and 0 bases from J, with 11 bases between.

J is TRBJ2-2 and V is TRBV11-3, with D possibly TRBD1 on 5 matching bases. V was cut by 3 bases and J by 0 bases, with 14 bases left in between. The germline CDR1 and CDR2 sequences are SGHNT and YENEEA. There are 17 residues in the CDR3. The CDR3 coding sequence is TGTGCCAGCAGCTTCCCTAGGGGCCGAGCGAACACCGGGGAGCTGTTTTTT. Its translation is CASSFPRGRANTGELFF.

V gene TRBV28 combines with J gene TRBJ1-1; 9 nucleotides agree with TRBD1. With 5 bases clipped from V and 4 bases from J, the junction kept 5 bases outside the gene matches. The CDR3 is 14 amino acids. CDR1 and CDR2 from the germline V gene are MDHEN and SYDVKM. CDR3 sequence (DNA): TGTGCCAGCAGTACCGGACAGGGGTTCACTGAAGCTTTCTTT. This gives the protein CASSTGQGFTEAFF.

This clone was detected once. The rearrangement joins TRBV15 to TRBJ1-3, with D unclear. The CDR3 spans 15 residues. V lost 0 bases and J 0 bases, leaving 6 bases between the germline ends. Germline loops: CDR1 LNHNV, CDR2 YYDKDF (reference sequence). The CDR3 DNA reads as TGTGCCACCAGCAGAGAGTATAGCTCTGGAAACACCATATATTTT. Translated, it gives CATSREYSSGNTIYF.

The chain links TRBV11-3 to TRBJ1-5, with D perhaps TRBD1 (6 bases). Trimming pared 5 bases from V and 2 bases from J, leaving 22 bases between. The CDR3 totals 18 residues. Germline V CDR1 and CDR2: SGHNT, YENEEA. The DNA of the CDR3 is TGTGCCAGCAGCGTGCGTCACGTGCAGGGGATAGGCAATCAGCCCCAGCATTTT. Its protein product is CASSVRHVQGIGNQPQHF.

V is TRBV18 and J is TRBJ1-1; 9 bases agree with TRBD1. This CDR3 spans 14 amino acids. Germline V gene lookup returns CDR1 KGHSH and CDR2 LQKENI. J was trimmed by 3 bases and V by 3 bases; bases with no gene match: 2. The CDR3 bases are TGTGCCAGCTCACCTAGGACAGGGGACACTGAAGCTTTCTTT. Translation: CASSPRTGDTEAFF.

There are a few counts of this clone. The chain carries TRBV19 and TRBJ2-5, with a tentative D call TRBD2 (6 bases). Trimming stripped 7 bases from V and 3 bases from J, with 18 bases between. CDR3 length: 15 residues. Germline V CDR1 and CDR2: LNHDA, SQIVND (reference sequence). DNA of the CDR3: TGTGCCAGTAATAAGAGGGACTCTGGAGAAGAGACCCAGTACTTC. This translates into CASNKRDSGEETQYF.

In nucleotides, the CDR3 is TGCGCCAGCAGGACTAGCGGGGGTGTTAAGGGCAAAAACATTCAGTACTTC. Translated, it gives CASRTSGGVKGKNIQYF. The chain has TRBV10-2 and TRBJ2-4; 12 bases agree with TRBD2. Germline CDR1 WSHSY, CDR2 SAAADI. With V trimmed by 6 bases and J by 3 bases, 9 bases remained unmatched. This CDR3 has 17 amino acids.

The V call is TRBV5-1, the J call TRBJ1-1; 10 nucleotides match TRBD1. Germline CDR1 SGHRS, CDR2 YFSETQ. V shed 4 bases, J shed 2 bases, and the junction held 5 bases outside the gene matches. The CDR3 is 15 residues long. The CDR3 loop reads CASSLGQGFNTEAFF. Here the CDR3 DNA reads TGCGCCAGCAGCCTGGGACAGGGGTTTAACACTGAAGCTTTCTTT.

J is TRBJ2-1 and V is TRBV5-1; D not certain. Looked up from germline, CDR1 is SGHRS and CDR2 is YFSETQ. Trimming cost V 0 bases and J 0 bases, with 7 bases left between them. This CDR3 contains 15 residues. CDR3 amino acids: CASSLVGSSYNEQFF. The CDR3 nucleotides read TGCGCCAGCAGCTTGGTGGGCAGCTCCTACAATGAGCAGTTCTTC.

This clone was detected once. Here the CDR3 reads CASSSLSTGGTEAFF. The CDR3 DNA reads TGCGCCAGCAGCTCTCTATCCACAGGGGGAACTGAAGCTTTCTTT. The chain joins TRBV5-1 to TRBJ1-1; 8 bases are shared with TRBD1. V lost 3 bases and J lost 5; bases outside the gene matches: 9. The CDR3 is made up of 15 amino acids. CDR1 is SGHRS, CDR2 YFSETQ, per germline. Looking up the rest from reference TRBV5-1 and TRBJ1-1 gives the full variable domain: KAGVTQTPRYLIKTRGQQVTLSCSPISGHRSVSWYQQTPGQGLQFLFEYFSETQRNKGNFPGRFSGRQFSNSRSEMNVSTLELGDSALYLCASSSLSTGGTEAFFGQGTRLTVV.

The chain couples TRBV30 to TRBJ2-7; 12 bases agree with TRBD1. The CDR3 is 15 amino acids. Losses at the gene ends were 3 bases for V and 4 bases for J; bases not matched to a gene: 7. CDR1 is GTSNPN, CDR2 SVGIG, per germline (reference sequence). CDR3 DNA sequence: TGTGCCTGGAGCCGGGGACAGGGGGCAATATACGAGCAGTACTTC. The encoded protein is CAWSRGQGAIYEQYF.

The chain has TRBV6-8 and TRBJ2-1, with TRBD2 identical over 11 bases. The V gene's germline CDR1 is MNHGY and CDR2 SAAAGT. Trimming cost V 6 bases and J 5 bases; bases outside gene matches: 9. This CDR3 region has 16 residues. CDR3 protein: CASRTKPGLADNEQFF. CDR3 nucleotides: TGTGCCAGCAGGACGAAACCGGGACTAGCGGACAATGAGCAGTTCTTC.

Remarks on this clone: At one of its ends the junction is not consistent with the germline gene, which may arise from a read error. The rearrangement uses TRBV19 and TRBJ2-3; 14 bases line up with TRBD2. The CDR3 consists of 13 residues. Germline V gives CDR1 LNHDA, CDR2 SQIVND (reference sequence). In DNA, the CDR3 is TGTGCCAGTACCCGGACTAGCGGGGGGCCTAATTTCTTT. Translation gives CASTRTSGGPNFF.

V usage is TRBV19 and J usage is TRBJ2-1; D is perhaps TRBD2 (6 bases). The germline V gene has CDR1 LNHDA and CDR2 SQIVND (reference sequence). Trimming removed 5 bases from V and 10 bases from J, with 9 bases in between. The CDR3 consists of 11 residues. CDR3 bases: TGTGCCAGTAGTGGGGGACTCGAGCAGTTCTTC. Translation: CASSGGLEQFF. Full variable domain (missing parts from reference TRBV19 and TRBJ2-1): DGGITQSPKYLFRKEGQNVTLSCEQNLNHDAMYWYRQDPGQGLRLIYYSQIVNDFQKGDIAEGYSVSREKKESFPLTVTSAQKNPTAFYLCASSGGLEQFFGPGTRLTVL.